These T cell receptor beta chains were read from a single sample in a study of cytomegalovirus exposure and HLA in healthy donors. The repertoire was sequenced with immunoSEQ multiplex PCR; TCRdb's copy has only in-frame clones and lacks some. The sample lists a few hundred thousand clones; 70% to 90% were seen once. Sequenced sample: PBMCs. The receptors stem from a man aged 25 to 45 in good health and CMV-seronegative. Both conserved end residues are part of each CDR3. Each record gives: clone size, V gene, D gene, J gene, CDR3 protein, CDR3 DNA. The D gene is left open where the match is weak. The listing skips clone size in some rows; elsewhere it reads once, few, many or a size class.

-	TRBV2	-	TRBJ2-7	CASRVDSYEQYF	TGTGCCAGCAGGGTGGACAGTTACGAGCAGTACTTC
-	TRBV7-8	-	TRBJ2-1	CASSLKISPSSYNEQFF	TGTGCCAGCAGCTTAAAAATCTCTCCTAGCTCCTACAATGAGCAGTTCTTC
few	TRBV4-1	-	TRBJ2-2	CASSQDSGGTGELFF	TGCGCCAGCAGCCAAGACAGTGGAGGGACCGGGGAGCTGTTTTTT
few	TRBV9	-	TRBJ1-1	CASSVAPLVNTEAFF	TGTGCCAGCAGCGTAGCTCCCCTAGTGAACACTGAAGCTTTCTTT
-	TRBV7-2	-	TRBJ1-6	CASSSQDASRSPLHF	TGTGCCAGCAGCTCACAGGATGCCTCTCGTTCACCCCTCCACTTT
-	TRBV4-1	TRBD1	TRBJ1-2	CASSQDRGGTGWGYTF	TGCGCCAGCAGCCAAGATCGGGGTGGGACAGGGTGGGGCTACACCTTC
-	TRBV5-1	-	TRBJ1-3	CASSLVGGSGNTIYF	TGCGCCAGCAGCTTGGTAGGGGGTTCTGGAAACACCATATATTTT
-	TRBV6-6	TRBD1	TRBJ1-6	CASSYSPGQGSPLHF	TGTGCCAGCAGTTACTCTCCGGGACAGGGCTCACCCCTCCACTTT
-	TRBV6-5	-	TRBJ1-6	CASSYSAGAKNSPLHF	TGTGCCAGCAGTTACTCTGCGGGGGCGAAGAATTCACCCCTCCACTTT
-	TRBV2	TRBD2	TRBJ2-3	CASMGAGAPTDTQYF	TGTGCCAGCATGGGAGCGGGGGCGCCCACAGATACGCAGTATTTT
few	TRBV11-2	-	TRBJ2-7	CASSLEGRSYEQYF	TGTGCCAGCAGCTTAGAGGGGAGGAGCTACGAGCAGTACTTC
once	TRBV28	-	TRBJ2-7	CASRKTSSGEQYF	TGTGCCAGCAGAAAGACTAGTTCGGGCGAGCAGTACTTC
-	TRBV28	TRBD1	TRBJ1-4	CASRPNRGREKLFF	TGTGCCAGCAGGCCCAACAGGGGGAGAGAAAAACTGTTTTTT
-	TRBV14	-	TRBJ1-6	CASSLTGIYSPLHF	TGTGCCAGCAGCCTCACAGGGATCTATTCACCCCTCCACTTT
-	TRBV6-6	TRBD2	TRBJ2-7	CASRLAGDYEQYF	TGTGCCAGCAGACTAGCGGGGGACTACGAGCAGTACTTC
-	TRBV15	-	TRBJ1-1	CATSRGGNRELAFF	TGTGCCACCAGCAGGGGAGGGAACAGGGAGTTGGCTTTCTTT
-	TRBV7-8	TRBD1	TRBJ2-2	CASSLKRTGGGPGELFF	TGTGCCAGCAGCCTGAAACGGACAGGGGGCGGTCCCGGGGAGCTGTTTTTT
-	TRBV16	-	TRBJ1-1	CASSQSGRRAEAFF	TGTGCCAGCAGCCAATCGGGGAGACGCGCTGAAGCTTTCTTT
once	TRBV6-1	-	TRBJ1-2	CASSETRTYGYTF	TGTGCCAGCAGTGAAACTAGAACTTATGGCTACACCTTC
-	TRBV18	-	TRBJ1-5	CASSSNTFRNQPQHF	TGTGCCAGCTCATCAAACACGTTCCGTAATCAGCCCCAGCATTTT
-	TRBV7-2	TRBD2	TRBJ2-1	CASRNTWTSGGHEQFF	TGTGCCAGCAGGAACACGTGGACTAGCGGGGGGCATGAGCAGTTCTTC
-	TRBV6-6	-	TRBJ2-1	CASSPARADNEQFF	TGTGCCAGCAGTCCCGCTAGAGCCGACAATGAGCAGTTCTTC
-	TRBV27	TRBD1	TRBJ2-7	CASSPSRDRGREQYF	TGTGCCAGCAGTCCCTCCCGGGACAGGGGGCGGGAGCAGTACTTC
-	TRBV15	TRBD1	TRBJ1-1	CATSRAGTGSTEAFF	TGTGCCACCAGCAGAGCCGGGACAGGGTCCACTGAAGCTTTCTTT
-	TRBV15	TRBD1	TRBJ1-5	CATGQGRYSNQPQHF	TGTGCCACCGGACAGGGCCGGTATAGCAATCAGCCCCAGCATTTT
-	TRBV5-4	TRBD1	TRBJ2-7	CASSHTGGYEQYF	TGTGCCAGCAGTCATACAGGGGGCTACGAGCAGTACTTC
-	TRBV28	TRBD1	TRBJ1-1	CAIRLWTGANTEAFF	TGTGCCATCCGACTTTGGACAGGGGCGAACACTGAAGCTTTCTTT